This entry lists 29 T cell receptor beta chains sequenced from one sample in a study of T cell changes during pregnancy in multiple sclerosis. Assay: immunoSEQ multiplex PCR; the TCRdb copy retains only in-frame clones and omits some. The sample carries about 100,000 clones, 92% recorded once. The sequencing used peripheral blood, collected after pregnancy. All receptors come from a female donor with multiple sclerosis, enrolled in a pregnancy study.

The chain recombines TRBV29-1 with TRBJ2-7; the match to TRBD1 covers 7 bases. Germline V gene data show CDR1 as SQVTM and CDR2 as ANQGSEA. Trimming removed 7 bases from V and 3 bases from J; junction bases left unmatched: 6. There are 12 residues in the CDR3. CDR3 loop: CSARGQLYEQYF. CDR3 DNA sequence: TGCAGCGCTCGGGGACAGCTCTACGAGCAGTACTTC.

A word on this clone: Different DNA sequences within this sample yield the same CDR3. The V and J genes are TRBV27 and TRBJ2-3, with 7 bases aligning to TRBD1. With 3 bases clipped from V and 1 base from J, the junction kept 4 bases outside the gene matches. CDR3 size: 15 residues. CDR1 and CDR2 (germline): MNHEY, SMNVEV (reference sequence). Here the CDR3 DNA reads TGTGCCAGCAGTTTTGGGCAGGGGGGCACAGATACGCAGTATTTT. As protein: CASSFGQGGTDTQYF.

This sequence joins TRBV5-1 and TRBJ1-4; the D gene is possibly TRBD1 (5 bases). CDR1 and CDR2 from the germline V gene are SGHRS and YFSETQ. CDR3 length: 14 amino acids. V dropped 0 bases and J dropped 10 bases, with 13 bases sitting between them. The DNA for the CDR3 is TGCGCCAGCAGCTTGGGGCAGGGATCGGCAAAACTGTTTTTT. This translates into CASSLGQGSAKLFF.

The chain combines TRBV7-9 with TRBJ1-4; maybe TRBD1 (5 bases). The CDR3 totals 15 residues. V lost 3 bases, J lost 8 bases, and 16 bases lay in between. Germline CDR1 SEHNR, CDR2 FQNEAQ (reference sequence). CDR3 bases: TGTGCCAGCAGCTTTGGTTTGGGACTGGGAGAAAAACTGTTTTTT. Translated, it gives CASSFGLGLGEKLFF.

The chain employs TRBV4-2 and TRBJ2-2, with D perhaps matching TRBD1 (5 bases). Germline V CDR1 and CDR2: LGHNA, YNFKEQ. Between the trimmed V and J ends, which lost 4 bases and 5 bases, there was a span of 20 bases. This CDR3 region has 17 residues. The CDR3 sequence is CASSPQTLDSRTGELFF. As DNA, the CDR3 is TGTGCCAGCAGCCCCCAGACTCTAGACAGCCGGACCGGGGAGCTGTTTTTT.

This chain uses TRBV11-2 with TRBJ2-5, with TRBD2 as a possible D gene (5 bases). With 1 base removed from V and 0 bases from J, the gap between germline ends came to 6 bases. The CDR3 runs to 14 residues. CDR1 is SGHAT, CDR2 FQNNGV, per germline. The CDR3 spells CASSLGRDQETQYF. The CDR3 DNA sequence: TGTGCCAGCAGCTTAGGGCGGGACCAAGAGACCCAGTACTTC.

A remark on this clone: The same CDR3 arises from other DNA sequences in this sample as well. The chain combines TRBV19 with TRBJ1-2; 8 bases match TRBD1. This CDR3 comprises 12 residues. Germline CDR1 LNHDA, CDR2 SQIVND (reference sequence). V gave up 3 bases and J gave up 8 bases; unmatched junction bases: 2. This chain's CDR3 is CASSISGGGYTF. The CDR3 DNA reads as TGTGCCAGTAGTATTTCAGGGGGCGGCTACACCTTC.

Only a few counts were recorded for this clone. The chain joins TRBV2 to TRBJ1-3; D gene ambiguous. Per the germline V gene, CDR1 is SNHLY and CDR2 is FYNNEI. This CDR3 has 15 amino acids. Trimming pared 7 bases from V and 0 bases from J, leaving 13 bases between. The CDR3 loop is CASKAQPGSGNTIYF. CDR3 coding DNA: TGTGCCAGCAAGGCACAGCCCGGCTCTGGAAACACCATATATTTT. The whole variable domain, filled in from reference TRBV2 and TRBJ1-3, reads EPEVTQTPSHQVTQMGQEVILRCVPISNHLYFYWYRQILGQKVEFLVSFYNNEISEKSEIFDDQFSVERPDGSNFTLKIRSTKLEDSAMYFCASKAQPGSGNTIYFGEGSWLTVV.

The genes are TRBV23-1 and TRBJ1-3; D may be TRBD1 (6 bases). TRBV23-1 carries the ORF label, with uncertain function. V was cut by 7 bases and J by 2 bases, with 9 bases left in between. This CDR3 has 13 residues. CDR3 nucleotide sequence: TGCGCCAGCAACAGGGAGACTGGAAACACCATATATTTT. Protein product: CASNRETGNTIYF.

The chain has TRBV6-1 and TRBJ2-7; tentatively, D is TRBD1 (6 bases). V lost 10 bases and J 1 base, leaving 17 bases between the germline ends. This CDR3 spans 14 amino acids. Germline CDR1 and CDR2: MNHNS and SASEGT. The CDR3 nucleotides read TGTGCCACCCTCTGGGGGCGTCTATCCTACGAGCAGTACTTC. Protein sequence: CATLWGRLSYEQYF.

Remarks on this clone: The same CDR3 arises from other DNA sequences in this sample as well. This chain links TRBV5-1 with TRBJ2-5; TRBD1 might be the D (6 bases). Per germline, CDR1 SGHRS and CDR2 YFSETQ. This CDR3 contains 13 residues. V lost 2 bases to trimming and J lost 5 bases, with 10 bases between them. The CDR3 spells CASSLQGPETQYF. CDR3 coding DNA: TGCGCCAGCAGCTTACAGGGTCCGGAGACCCAGTACTTC.

This rearrangement joins TRBV9 to TRBJ2-3, with TRBD2 identical over 8 bases. In germline, CDR1 is SGDLS, CDR2 YYNGEE. Trimming removed 0 bases from V and 1 base from J; junction bases left unmatched: 7. This CDR3 is built from 17 residues. This CDR3 reads CASSVESAGGRTDTQYF. In DNA form, the CDR3 reads TGTGCCAGCAGCGTAGAATCCGCGGGGGGCCGCACAGATACGCAGTATTTT. The whole variable domain, remainder taken from reference TRBV9 and TRBJ2-3, is DSGVTQTPKHLITATGQRVTLRCSPRSGDLSVYWYQQSLDQGLQFLIQYYNGEERAKGNILERFSAQQFPDLHSELNLSSLELGDSALYFCASSVESAGGRTDTQYFGPGTRLTVL.

The rearrangement uses TRBV27 and TRBJ2-1, with TRBD2 identical over 8 bases. The CDR3 runs 13 residues. CDR1 is MNHEY, CDR2 SMNVEV, per germline (reference sequence). J gave up 9 bases and V 5 bases, and 6 bases lay outside the gene matches. CDR3 nucleotide sequence: TGTGCCAGCAGTCTACGGACTAGCACTGAGCAGTTCTTC. Protein product: CASSLRTSTEQFF.

This chain links TRBV6-6 with TRBJ1-2, with TRBD1 as a possible D gene (5 bases). V shed 6 bases and J shed 4 bases, with 18 bases lying between them. Looked up from germline, CDR1 is MNHNY and CDR2 is SVGAGI (reference sequence). The CDR3 extends over 15 amino acids. CDR3 DNA: TGTGCCAGCAGCTATGGGACTTTTAGGGCCTATGGCTACACCTTC. It yields the protein CASSYGTFRAYGYTF.

This clone was picked up one time. The chain combines TRBV19 with TRBJ1-2; 9 bases map to TRBD1. The CDR3 length is 16 residues. With 4 bases clipped from V and 3 bases from J, the junction kept 9 bases outside the gene matches. Germline values: CDR1 LNHDA, CDR2 SQIVND (reference sequence). In nucleotides, the CDR3 is TGTGCCAGTAGTACGGGGACAGGGATAATTGACTATGGCTACACCTTC. Its protein is CASSTGTGIIDYGYTF.

The chain carries TRBV5-4 and TRBJ2-2; TRBD2 matches at 12 bases. The ends lost 4 bases at V and 1 base at J; junction bases unmatched: 11. The germline V gene has CDR1 SGHNT and CDR2 YYREEE (reference sequence). The CDR3 runs 19 residues. The CDR3 is CASSPHPTSGGQNTGELFF. CDR3 sequence (DNA): TGTGCCAGCAGCCCGCACCCGACTAGCGGGGGCCAGAACACCGGGGAGCTGTTTTTT.

The rearrangement joins TRBV6-6 to TRBJ1-2; 7 nucleotides match TRBD1. The CDR3 totals 13 residues. Germline CDR1 MNHNY, CDR2 SVGAGI (reference sequence). With V trimmed by 6 bases and J by 3 bases, 4 bases remained unmatched. In DNA, the CDR3 is TGTGCCAGCAGCCTCGACAGGGACTATGGCTACACCTTC. The encoded protein is CASSLDRDYGYTF.

The J gene is TRBJ2-7, the V gene TRBV7-9, with TRBD2 matching over 7 bases. V trimming: 1 base; J trimming: 2 bases; junction bases outside the gene matches: 2. The CDR3 contains 14 residues. The germline CDR1 and CDR2 sequences are SEHNR and FQNEAQ (reference sequence). The CDR3 DNA follows: TGTGCCAGCAGCTTAGTGGGGGGGACCTACGAGCAGTACTTC. Translating it yields CASSLVGGTYEQYF.

V and J are TRBV27 and TRBJ2-2; D perhaps matches TRBD1 (6 bases). Looked up from germline, CDR1 is MNHEY and CDR2 is SMNVEV (reference sequence). Trimming removed 0 bases from V and 0 bases from J, with 14 bases in between. CDR3 length equals 18 residues. CDR3 nucleotides: TGTGCCAGCAGTTTATCGGGGGCTCGGTTCGCGAACACCGGGGAGCTGTTTTTT. Translation: CASSLSGARFANTGELFF.

The genes are TRBV6-4 and TRBJ2-1; 11 bases line up with TRBD2. Germline V gives CDR1 MRHNA, CDR2 SNTAGT. J gave up 3 bases and V 3 bases, and 1 base lay outside the gene matches. CDR3 size: 15 residues. CDR3 in amino acids: CASSELAGDYNEQFF. In nucleotides, the CDR3 is TGTGCCAGCAGTGAACTAGCGGGGGACTACAATGAGCAGTTCTTC.

This chain connects TRBV19 to TRBJ1-2, with 8 bases that match TRBD1. CDR3 size: 14 residues. Germline loops: CDR1 LNHDA, CDR2 SQIVND (reference sequence). Trimming took 5 bases from V and 7 from J; bases not matched to a gene: 9. The CDR3 is CASSAETGVSGYTF. CDR3 DNA sequence: TGTGCCAGTAGTGCCGAGACAGGGGTCTCTGGCTACACCTTC.

The rearrangement joins TRBV11-3 to TRBJ2-7; TRBD1 might be the D (5 bases). V was cut by 5 bases and J by 0 bases, with 11 bases left in between. In germline, CDR1 is SGHNT, CDR2 YENEEA. This CDR3 region has 14 residues. The CDR3 sequence: CASSRTYNSYEQYF. The DNA for the CDR3 is TGTGCCAGCAGCCGGACATACAACTCCTACGAGCAGTACTTC.

This sequence joins TRBV18 and TRBJ2-3; the D gene is possibly TRBD2 (5 bases). V was cut by 5 bases and J by 0 bases, with 6 bases left in between. The germline gives CDR1 KGHSH, CDR2 LQKENI. This CDR3 spans 13 amino acids. Here the CDR3 reads CASSSGSTDTQYF. The CDR3 DNA sequence: TGTGCCAGCTCATCGGGGAGCACAGATACGCAGTATTTT. Complete variable domain (other parts from reference TRBV18 and TRBJ2-3): NAGVMQNPRHLVRRRGQEARLRCSPMKGHSHVYWYRQLPEEGLKFMVYLQKENIIDESGMPKERFSAEFPKEGPSILRIQQVVRGDSAAYFCASSSGSTDTQYFGPGTRLTVL.

The chain employs TRBV6-1 and TRBJ2-7; 12 bases align to TRBD1. The CDR3 totals 17 residues. CDR1 and CDR2 (germline): MNHNS, SASEGT. The ends lost 4 bases at V and 1 base at J; junction bases unmatched: 8. This chain's CDR3 is CASSGNRDRGPSYEQYF. The CDR3 DNA reads as TGTGCCAGCAGTGGAAACCGGGACAGGGGGCCGTCCTACGAGCAGTACTTC.

The chain uses TRBV15 and TRBJ2-1, with 11 bases matching TRBD2. This CDR3 is built from 17 residues. Germline assignment: CDR1 LNHNV and CDR2 YYDKDF (reference sequence). With 2 bases clipped from V and 6 bases from J, the junction kept 9 bases outside the gene matches. CDR3 residues: CATSRKKLAGELNEQFF. CDR3 in DNA: TGTGCCACCAGCAGAAAAAAACTAGCGGGAGAACTCAATGAGCAGTTCTTC.

The chain employs TRBV7-6 and TRBJ2-7, with 7 bases fitting TRBD1. CDR3 length equals 14 residues. The germline V gene has CDR1 SGHVS and CDR2 FNYEAQ. J lost 2 bases, V lost 1 base, and 2 bases had no gene match. CDR3 region: CASSLEGAPYEQYF. The CDR3 DNA follows: TGTGCCAGCAGCTTAGAGGGGGCTCCCTACGAGCAGTACTTC.

The chain links TRBV7-9 to TRBJ1-1, with D perhaps TRBD1 (5 bases). Per germline, CDR1 SEHNR and CDR2 FQNEAQ (reference sequence). The CDR3 contains 13 residues. The V end lost 7 bases, the J end lost 2 bases, and 11 bases lay between the germline ends. CDR3 sequence (DNA): TGTGCCAGCACCGCAGACAGCAACACTGAAGCTTTCTTT. This sequence encodes CASTADSNTEAFF.

This chain joins TRBV5-6 and TRBJ1-2; TRBD1 might be the D (5 bases). CDR1 and CDR2 from the germline V gene are SGHDT and YYEEEE. Trimming left V 1 base short and J 7 bases short, with 17 bases between. This CDR3 is 15 amino acids long. The CDR3 region is CASSLLDIVESGYTF. CDR3 DNA sequence: TGTGCCAGCAGCTTGTTGGACATAGTTGAGTCTGGCTACACCTTC.

This rearrangement joins TRBV28 to TRBJ1-3; 7 bases match TRBD1. With V trimmed by 6 bases and J by 2 bases, 7 bases remained unmatched. CDR3 length: 15 amino acids. CDR1 and CDR2 (germline): MDHEN, SYDVKM. CDR3 sequence reads: CASSLTGVAGNTIYF. For the CDR3, the DNA is TGTGCCAGCAGCCTAACAGGGGTAGCTGGAAACACCATATATTTT.